This T cell receptor (beta chain) was captured in a study of blood T cell repertoires in COVID-19. Study-level background: From the United States, Italy and Spain came samples of acute and convalescent COVID-19. T cells, B-cell-depleted T cells, or PBMCs provided the cDNA or gDNA that served as material.

Authors' analysis steps: The assay estimated nucleated cells by amplifying reference gene primers. The data were produced by immunoSEQ multiplex PCR, yet TCRdb's version contains in-frame clones alone and is incomplete. The V and J calls and the clone size are those of that table, but D and trimming were determined from the DNA. The sample records 200,000 to 300,000 clones, 70% to 90% being singletons. This CDR3 is 15 amino acids long. Germline CDR1 reads LGHDT; CDR2 reads YNNKEL (reference sequence). J gave up 3 bases and V 4 bases, and 7 bases lay outside the gene matches. The rearrangement links TRBV3-1 (or the pseudogene TRBV3-2) to TRBJ2-7, with TRBD2 identical over 9 bases. The receptor was isolated from a young man with active or convalescent COVID-19. The sequencing input was peripheral blood. The CDR3 loop is CASSPQRGANYEQYF. In DNA, the CDR3 is TGTGCCAGCAGCCCCCAGCGGGGGGCCAACTACGAGCAGTACTTC.